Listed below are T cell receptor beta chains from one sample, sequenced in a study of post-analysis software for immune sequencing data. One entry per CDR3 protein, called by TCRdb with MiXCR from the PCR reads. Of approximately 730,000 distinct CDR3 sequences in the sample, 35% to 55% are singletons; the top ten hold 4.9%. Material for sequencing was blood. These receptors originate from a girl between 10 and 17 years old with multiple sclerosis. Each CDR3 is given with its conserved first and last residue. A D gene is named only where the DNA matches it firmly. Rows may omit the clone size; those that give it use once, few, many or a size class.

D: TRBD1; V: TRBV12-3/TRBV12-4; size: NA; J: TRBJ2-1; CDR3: CASSFTQGLYNEQFF; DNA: TGTGCCAGCAGTTTTACACAGGGGCTCTACAATGAGCAGTTCTTC
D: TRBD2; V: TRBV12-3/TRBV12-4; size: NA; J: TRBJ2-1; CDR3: CACAGGSRDEQFF; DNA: TGTGCCTGCGCTGGCGGGAGTCGGGATGAGCAGTTCTTC
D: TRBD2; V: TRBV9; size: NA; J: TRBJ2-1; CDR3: CASSDNLWEREGRNEQFF; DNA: TGTGCCAGCAGCGATAACCTATGGGAGCGGGAGGGGCGGAATGAGCAGTTCTTC
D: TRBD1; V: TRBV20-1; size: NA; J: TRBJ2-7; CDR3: CSAREPRGNSYEQYF; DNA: TGCAGTGCTAGAGAGCCCAGGGGGAATTCCTACGAGCAGTACTTC
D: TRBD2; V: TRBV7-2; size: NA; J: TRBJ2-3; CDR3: CASSLDREGRVTDTQYF; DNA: TGTGCCAGCAGCTTAGACCGGGAGGGCCGTGTCACAGATACGCAGTATTTT
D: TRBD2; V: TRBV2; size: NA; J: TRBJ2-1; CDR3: CASRPKGTSSYNEQFF; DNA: TGTGCCAGCAGACCAAAAGGGACTAGTTCCTACAATGAGCAGTTCTTC
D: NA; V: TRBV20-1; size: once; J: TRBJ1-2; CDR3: CSASPNRDYGYTF; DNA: TGCAGTGCTAGCCCTAACCGGGACTATGGCTACACCTTC
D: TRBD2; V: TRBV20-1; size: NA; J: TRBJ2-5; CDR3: CSARVGLEVETQYF; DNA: TGCAGTGCTAGAGTTGGACTAGAAGTGGAGACCCAGTACTTC
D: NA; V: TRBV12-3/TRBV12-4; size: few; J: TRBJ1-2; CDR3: CASSPLWGGGYTF; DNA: TGTGCCAGCAGTCCCCTTTGGGGTGGGGGCTACACCTTC
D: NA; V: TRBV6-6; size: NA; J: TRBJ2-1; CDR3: CASSYSAGHGHNEQFF; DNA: TGTGCCAGCAGTTACTCGGCTGGACATGGGCACAATGAGCAGTTCTTC
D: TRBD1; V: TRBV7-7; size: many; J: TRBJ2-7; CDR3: CASSTGGLKQYF; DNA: TGTGCTAGCAGCACAGGGGGGTTGAAGCAGTACTTC
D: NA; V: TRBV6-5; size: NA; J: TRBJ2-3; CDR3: CASSYGAFHQRDTQYF; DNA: TGTGCCAGCAGTTACGGGGCTTTCCACCAACGGGATACGCAGTATTTT
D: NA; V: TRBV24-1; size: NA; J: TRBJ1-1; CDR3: CATSDSTTEAFF; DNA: TGTGCCACCAGTGACTCCACCACTGAAGCTTTCTTT
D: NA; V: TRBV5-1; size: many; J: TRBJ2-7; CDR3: CASSSTGTIYEQYF; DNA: TGCGCCAGCAGCTCGACCGGGACCATCTACGAGCAGTACTTC
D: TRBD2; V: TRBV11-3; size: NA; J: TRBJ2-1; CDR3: CASSLAGLPQEQFF; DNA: TGTGCCAGCAGCTTAGCGGGACTACCCCAAGAGCAGTTCTTC
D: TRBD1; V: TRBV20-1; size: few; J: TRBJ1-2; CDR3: CSARDWDSGGGYTF; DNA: TGCAGTGCTAGGGACTGGGACAGCGGCGGTGGCTACACCTTC
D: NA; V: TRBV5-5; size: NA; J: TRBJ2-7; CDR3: CASSSGDSAYEQYF; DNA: TGTGCCAGCAGCTCGGGGGACAGTGCGTACGAGCAGTACTTC